These 21 T cell receptor beta chains share one sample of origin, sequenced in a study of T cells in Graves' hyperthyroidism and ophthalmopathy. The source material, RNA transcripts, was used to amplify TCR beta CDR3 regions. HTBI primers were employed in a first-round RT-PCR of the TCR CDR3. A single record per CDR3 protein comes from TCRdb applying MiXCR to the multiplex PCR reads. The table lists some 600,000 distinct CDR3 sequences, approximately 15% of them singletons. Source material: blood. These receptors all come from a woman under 40 with Graves' hyperthyroidism that later progressed to Graves' ophthalmopathy.

The chain recombines TRBV4-1 with TRBJ2-1, with D possibly TRBD1 on 6 matching bases. V was pared by 3 bases and J by 6 bases, with 15 bases between. The germline CDR1 and CDR2 sequences are MGHRA and YSYEKL. The CDR3 has 15 amino acids. The CDR3 loop reads CASSQTGLGSNEQFF. The CDR3 DNA follows: TGCGCCAGCAGCCAGACAGGATTAGGTAGCAATGAGCAGTTCTTC.

About this clonotype itself: The junction shows a germline mismatch at one end, possibly a read error. The chain combines TRBV6-2 or TRBV6-3 with TRBJ2-3, with TRBD1 matching 8 bases. Germline V gene lookup returns CDR1 MNHEY and CDR2 SVGEGT. CDR3 length equals 15 residues. CDR3 loop: CAGSSGQGGTDTQYF. The CDR3 DNA is TGTGCCGGCAGTTCCGGACAGGGCGGAACAGATACGCAGTATTTT.

This clonotype occurred many times. The rearrangement uses TRBV28 and TRBJ2-7; 7 nucleotides agree with TRBD2. Germline V CDR1 and CDR2: MDHEN, SYDVKM. Trimming took 6 bases from V and 0 from J; bases not matched to a gene: 8. This CDR3 contains 15 residues. CDR3 nucleotide sequence: TGTGCCAGCAGGGACCGGGGCGGGAGCTCCTACGAGCAGTACTTC. It codes for CASRDRGGSSYEQYF.

This clonotype has ten or more counts. This chain connects TRBV19 to TRBJ2-7, with D tentatively TRBD2 (6 bases). From germline, CDR1 is LNHDA and CDR2 SQIVND (reference sequence). CDR3 length: 13 amino acids. Trimming cost V 5 bases and J 3 bases, with 11 bases left between them. The CDR3: CASSGGTHYEQYF. CDR3 in DNA: TGTGCCAGTAGTGGCGGGACCCACTACGAGCAGTACTTC.

This rearrangement joins TRBV6-2 or TRBV6-3 to TRBJ2-7; 10 bases line up with TRBD2. From germline, CDR1 is MNHEY and CDR2 SVGEGT. The CDR3 consists of 16 residues. V gave up 0 bases and J gave up 1 base; unmatched junction bases: 3. Here the CDR3 reads CASSYSGTSVSYEQYF. In DNA form, the CDR3 reads TGTGCCAGCAGTTACTCGGGGACTAGCGTTTCCTACGAGCAGTACTTC.

This clonotype was recorded many times. The V and J genes are TRBV6-1 and TRBJ2-5; D uncertain. The CDR3 has 12 residues. V lost 8 bases to trimming and J lost 0 bases, with 7 bases between them. Germline lookup yields CDR1 MNHNS and CDR2 SASEGT. For the CDR3, the DNA is TGTGCCAGCTCACGGGACCAAGAGACCCAGTACTTC. Its protein is CASSRDQETQYF.

The sample holds one count of this clonotype. The rearrangement links TRBV28 to TRBJ1-1; D is possibly TRBD1 (6 bases). The CDR3 spans 15 residues. Per the germline V gene, CDR1 is MDHEN and CDR2 is SYDVKM. The V and J ends lost 3 bases and 1 base respectively, with 12 bases between them. CDR3 sequence reads: CASSFAGAENTEAFF. CDR3 DNA: TGTGCCAGCAGTTTCGCGGGGGCCGAGAACACTGAAGCTTTCTTT. The complete variable domain, with remaining parts taken from reference TRBV28 and TRBJ1-1, reads DVKVTQSSRYLVKRTGEKVFLECVQDMDHENMFWYRQDPGLGLRLIYFSYDVKMKEKGDIPEGYSVSREKKERFSLILESASTNQTSMYLCASSFAGAENTEAFFGQGTRLTVV.

This clonotype was observed at least ten times. This chain links TRBV30 with TRBJ1-4; 7 bases match TRBD1. V lost 1 base and J lost 7; bases outside the gene matches: 9. CDR3 length: 15 residues. CDR1 is GTSNPN and CDR2 is SVGIG in the germline V gene (reference sequence). CDR3 DNA sequence: TGTGCCTGGAGTGAAAAACAGGGGAGGGTTGAAAAACTGTTTTTT. Residues: CAWSEKQGRVEKLFF.

This clonotype showed up just a few times. This CDR3 fails to terminate in the conserved phenylalanine or tryptophan, so it likely reflects a read error. The chain uses TRBV19 and TRBJ2-2, with 9 bases aligning to TRBD2. Per germline, CDR1 LNHDA and CDR2 SQIVND (reference sequence). The CDR3 covers 15 residues. Germline trimming cut 6 bases from V and 5 bases from J; bases unmatched to any gene: 7. The DNA for the CDR3 is TGTGCCAGTAGCTTAGCGGGAGTACTGACCGGGGAGCTGTTTTCT. Translated: CASSLAGVLTGELFS.

In its sample, this clonotype was seen many times. The V gene is TRBV7-2, the J gene TRBJ1-4; the D gene is possibly TRBD1 (5 bases). Trimming removed 1 base at V and 7 bases at J, with 10 bases between. The CDR3 has 14 residues. Germline V CDR1 and CDR2: SGHTA, FQGNSA. CDR3 residues: CASSLDQGSEKLFF. CDR3 coding DNA: TGTGCCAGCAGCTTAGACCAGGGCTCTGAAAAACTGTTTTTT.

This clonotype was detected ten times or more. CDR3 in amino acids: CASSENRQGYYGYTF. CDR3 DNA sequence: TGTGCCAGCAGTGAAAACCGGCAGGGATACTATGGCTACACCTTC. This chain joins TRBV2 and TRBJ1-2; perhaps TRBD1 as D (5 bases). Germline values: CDR1 SNHLY, CDR2 FYNNEI. This CDR3 is built from 15 residues. V was clipped by 2 bases and J by 3 bases, with 13 bases between them.

This clonotype showed up many times. The genes are TRBV7-2 and TRBJ1-2; D call uncertain. This CDR3 is built from 14 residues. In germline, CDR1 is SGHTA, CDR2 FQGNSA. Deletions cut 1 base from V and 4 bases from J, with 10 bases between. In DNA, the CDR3 is TGTGCCAGCAGCTTAGTGAGGGAAAGCTATGGCTACACCTTC. This gives the protein CASSLVRESYGYTF.

This clonotype has only one observation. V is TRBV6-2 or TRBV6-3 and J is TRBJ1-5; no definite D call. CDR1 is MNHEY and CDR2 is SVGEGT in the germline V gene. Trimming took 5 bases from V and 11 from J, leaving 1 base between them. The CDR3 totals 8 residues. This CDR3 reads CASSTQHF. Written as DNA, the CDR3 is TGTGCCAGCAGTACCCAGCATTTT.

The chain combines TRBV6-1 with TRBJ1-1, with a tentative D call TRBD1 (5 bases). The ends were cut back, 6 bases at V and 3 bases at J, with 14 bases in the middle. The CDR3 has 14 residues. Per germline, CDR1 MNHNS and CDR2 SASEGT. For the CDR3, the DNA is TGTGCCAGCAGGGTGGGGGAGGGTGACACTGAAGCTTTCTTT. This gives the protein CASRVGEGDTEAFF.

This clonotype was recorded many times. The gene calls are TRBV5-1 and TRBJ2-5, with D hard to call. V was cut by 1 base and J by 2 bases, with 6 bases left in between. The CDR3 loop spans 13 amino acids. Germline V gene data show CDR1 as SGHRS and CDR2 as YFSETQ. The CDR3 is CASSLLLQETQYF. The DNA for the CDR3 is TGCGCCAGCAGCTTGTTACTACAAGAGACCCAGTACTTC.

This clonotype was seen many times. The chain carries TRBV28 and TRBJ2-5; possibly TRBD2 for D (6 bases). This CDR3 region has 16 residues. V gave up 5 bases and J gave up 2 bases, with 18 bases separating them. The germline gives CDR1 MDHEN, CDR2 SYDVKM. The CDR3 sequence: CASSPGIWREQETQYF. As DNA, the CDR3 is TGTGCCAGCAGTCCTGGGATCTGGAGGGAACAAGAGACCCAGTACTTC.

This clonotype was observed many times. This chain joins TRBV27 and TRBJ2-5; 11 nucleotides agree with TRBD2. The V and J ends lost 1 base and 5 bases, in that order; junction bases with no gene match: 3. The CDR3 sequence is 15 residues long. From germline, CDR1 is MNHEY and CDR2 SMNVEV (reference sequence). CDR3 coding DNA: TGTGCCAGCAGTTTATTTGGGACTAGCGGTGAGACCCAGTACTTC. Protein product: CASSLFGTSGETQYF.

Turning to this clonotype: A junction boundary mismatches the germline segment, possibly from a read error. This chain joins TRBV7-9 and TRBJ2-5, with TRBD2 as a possible D gene (6 bases). The length of the CDR3 is 13 residues. CDR1 is SEHNR and CDR2 is FQNEAQ in the germline V gene (reference sequence). CDR3 coding DNA: TGTGCCAGCAGCGGTAGGGGAGGAGAGACCCGGTACTTC. It specifies CASSGRGGETRYF.

The chain is built from TRBV7-6 and TRBJ2-3; tentatively, D is TRBD1 (5 bases). Trimming stripped 2 bases from V and 3 bases from J, with 9 bases between. This CDR3 has 14 amino acids. The V gene's germline CDR1 is SGHVS and CDR2 FNYEAQ. As DNA, the CDR3 is TGTGCCAGCAGCTTACTCCAGGGTACAGATACGCAGTATTTT. It specifies CASSLLQGTDTQYF.

The chain links TRBV5-6 to TRBJ1-5; maybe TRBD1 (5 bases). V was cut by 3 bases and J by 2 bases, with 15 bases left in between. There are 16 residues in the CDR3. CDR1 and CDR2 from the germline V gene are SGHDT and YYEEEE. CDR3 DNA sequence: TGTGCCAGCAGCTCGAGACCGGGGGGAGGCAATCAGCCCCAGCATTTT. This sequence encodes CASSSRPGGGNQPQHF.

The V and J genes are TRBV4-2 and TRBJ1-1; D unclear. V was cut by 8 bases and J by 5 bases, with 15 bases left in between. The CDR3 is 13 residues long. Germline CDR1 is LGHNA and CDR2 is YNFKEQ. The CDR3 DNA reads as TGTGCCAGCCTTGGGCATGGGGAGACTGAAGCTTTCTTT. This sequence encodes CASLGHGETEAFF.